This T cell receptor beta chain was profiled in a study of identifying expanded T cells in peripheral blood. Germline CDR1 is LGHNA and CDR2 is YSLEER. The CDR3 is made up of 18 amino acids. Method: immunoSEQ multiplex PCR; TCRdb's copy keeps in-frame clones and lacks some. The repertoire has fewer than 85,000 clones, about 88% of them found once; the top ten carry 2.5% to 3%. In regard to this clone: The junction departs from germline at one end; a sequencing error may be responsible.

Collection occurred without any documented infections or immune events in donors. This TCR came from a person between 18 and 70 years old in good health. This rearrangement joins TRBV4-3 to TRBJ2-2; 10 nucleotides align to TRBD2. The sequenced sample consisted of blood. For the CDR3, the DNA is TGCGCCAGCAGCCAAGTGGCTAGCGGGGGACCTGTCACCGGGAAGCTGTTTTTT. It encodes CASSQVASGGPVTGKLFF.